Reported below is one TCR beta chain. This clone is deemed large (0.1 to 1%). Its antigen remains unidentified. Base qualities were left out, and no much larger clone turns up one base away. The label giving this sample's time point can be read as: cycle 4 day 1 (C4D1), after about 6 weeks of nivolumab. Every trial patient had relapsed following autologous stem cell transplantation, and prior brentuximab vedotin exposure was what differed among cohorts A, B and C. The trial cohort comprised 56 patients with relapsed/refractory classical Hodgkin lymphoma whose best overall responses were complete response, partial response or progressive disease. Single-agent nivolumab was administered to trial patients in the multi-cohort phase II CheckMate 205 trial. Best overall response was determined by an independent review committee according to the 2007 International Working Group response criteria. Trial PBMCs were obtained immediately prior to nivolumab initiation (C1D1) and on therapy at cycle 2 day 1 and cycle 4 day 1. Peripheral blood was collected in 8 mL Vacutainer Cell Preparation Tubes, from which PBMCs were isolated by centrifugation and then cryopreserved.

The germline V gene supplies CDR1 SGHDN and CDR2 FVKESK. For this chain, trimming is 3 bases at the V end and 5 bases at the J end, and the number of junction bases without a gene match is 15. From cysteine to phenylalanine, the CDR3 is 19 amino acids long. Only the CDR3 part of the read is kept: 57 bases, read in frame from the first base. These data are taken from a study of PD-1 blockade in classical Hodgkin lymphoma (dated by TCRdb to 2018 to 2021). Turning to the overall study: Nivolumab dosing was 3 mg/kg intravenously every 2 weeks, continuing until either disease progression or unacceptable toxicity. To define a peripheral blood immune signature of response to PD-1 blockade in classical Hodgkin lymphoma, the study combined TCR beta sequencing with CyTOF. Broad study findings and their caveats: Baseline TCR diversity was reported as lower in newly diagnosed patients than in healthy donors, and lower still in relapsed/refractory patients. Only a single clinical trial cohort was studied, and what caused the repertoire differences, possibly disease activity or prior therapy, remained undefined. Trial patients with a complete response had baseline diversity similar to that of newly diagnosed patients, while partial responders and progressors had significantly lower diversity. CD4+ but not CD8+ TCR diversity rose significantly by C4D1 (p=0.0027 vs p=0.16), most apparent in complete responders (p=0.02). Diversity was lower in patients who began nivolumab less than 1 year after ASCT, so these patients were left out of later analyses to avoid confounding by immune reconstitution.

Genomic DNA was isolated using the Qiagen DNeasy kit from unsorted PBMCs as well as from negatively selected CD4+ and CD8+ fractions. Using primers that anneal to V and J segments, immunoSEQ multiplex PCR amplified the TCR beta CDR3 regions. A synthetic immune receptor repertoire was used to minimize amplification bias, and any residual bias was removed computationally once sequencing was done. As for the authors' bioinformatics: Custom Python scripts were used to quantify repertoire diversity as the Shannon entropy index. Unsorted, CD4+ and CD8+ repertoires were analyzed separately, except for combined analyses in which CD4+ and CD8+ sequences were merged in silico. Clonal expansion was defined as a frequency increase of at least 2-fold after treatment compared with C1D1, and clones undetected at baseline were assigned a pseudocount of 0.5. Singleton clones were defined as clones with 0 or 1 copy at C1D1, and non-singleton clones were defined as clones with 2 or more copies. By matching protein sequences in sorted samples from the same patient, clones expanded in unsorted samples were annotated as CD4+, CD8+ or unknown. Wilcoxon tests on paired samples were used to test diversity changes from C1D1 to C4D1. Here the immuneACCESS table is served through TCRdb, limited to in-frame sequences with V and J called. Missing clones are a known gap in these copies; in checked studies unresolved V genes cover under half, and the rest lacks a known reason. The V and J calls and clone size were taken over from that table, and D and trimming were inferred from the DNA. Present in this sample are fewer than 20,000 clones, about 65% of which were seen just once. The ten largest account for 7.8% of the sample.

Sample: peripheral blood mononuclear cells (PBMCs), taken before the fourth cycle of nivolumab. Recombination linked TRBV14 to TRBJ2-1; TRBD2 agrees with 11 junctional bases. This TCR was recovered from a human donor with classical Hodgkin lymphoma. The nucleotide sequence is given as TGTGCCAGCAGCCACCCGACCCCCCTAGCGGGAGGAATGGACAATGAGCAGTTCTTC. This gives the protein CASSHPTPLAGGMDNEQFF.